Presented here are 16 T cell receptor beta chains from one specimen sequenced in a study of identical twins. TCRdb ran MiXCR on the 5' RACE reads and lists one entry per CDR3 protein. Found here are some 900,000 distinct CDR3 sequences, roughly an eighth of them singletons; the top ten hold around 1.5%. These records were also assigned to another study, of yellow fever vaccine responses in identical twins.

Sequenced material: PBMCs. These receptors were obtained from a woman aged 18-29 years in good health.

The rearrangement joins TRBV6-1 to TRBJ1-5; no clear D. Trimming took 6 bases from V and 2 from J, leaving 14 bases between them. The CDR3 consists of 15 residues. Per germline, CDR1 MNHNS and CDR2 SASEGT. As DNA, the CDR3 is TGTGCCAGCAGCCGAGACCCCCCTGGCAATCAGCCCCAGCATTTT. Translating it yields CASSRDPPGNQPQHF.

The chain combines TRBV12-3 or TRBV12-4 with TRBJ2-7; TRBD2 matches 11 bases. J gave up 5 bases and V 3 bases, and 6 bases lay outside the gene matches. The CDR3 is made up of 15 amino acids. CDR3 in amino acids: CASSFSGRARHEQYF. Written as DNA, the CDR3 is TGTGCCAGCAGTTTTAGCGGGAGGGCCCGACACGAGCAGTACTTC.

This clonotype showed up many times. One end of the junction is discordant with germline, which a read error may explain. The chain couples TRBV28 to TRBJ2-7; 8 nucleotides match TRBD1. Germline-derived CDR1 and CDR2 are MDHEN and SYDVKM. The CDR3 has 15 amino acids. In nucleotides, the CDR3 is TGTGCCAGCAGCGCGACAGGGGAGCCCTCCTACAAGCAGTACTTC. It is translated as CASSATGEPSYKQYF.

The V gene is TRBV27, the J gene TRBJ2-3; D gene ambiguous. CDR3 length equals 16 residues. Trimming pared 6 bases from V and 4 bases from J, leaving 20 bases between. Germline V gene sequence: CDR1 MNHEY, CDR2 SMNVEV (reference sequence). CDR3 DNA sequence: TGTGCCAGCAGGCCAGCCACCTGGGGTGTCTCAGATACGCAGTATTTT. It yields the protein CASRPATWGVSDTQYF.

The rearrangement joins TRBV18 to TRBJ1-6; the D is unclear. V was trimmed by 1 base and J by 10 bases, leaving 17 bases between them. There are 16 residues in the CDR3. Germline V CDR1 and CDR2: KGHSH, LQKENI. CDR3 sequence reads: CASSPLETAGRSPLHF. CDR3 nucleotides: TGTGCCAGCTCACCACTGGAGACGGCGGGCCGGTCACCCCTCCACTTT.

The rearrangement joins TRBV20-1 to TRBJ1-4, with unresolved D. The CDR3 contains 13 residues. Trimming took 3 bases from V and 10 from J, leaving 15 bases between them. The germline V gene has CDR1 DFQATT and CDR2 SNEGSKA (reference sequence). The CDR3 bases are TGCAGTGCTAGTGAAGGGCACGAAGGAAAACTGTTTTTT. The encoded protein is CSASEGHEGKLFF.

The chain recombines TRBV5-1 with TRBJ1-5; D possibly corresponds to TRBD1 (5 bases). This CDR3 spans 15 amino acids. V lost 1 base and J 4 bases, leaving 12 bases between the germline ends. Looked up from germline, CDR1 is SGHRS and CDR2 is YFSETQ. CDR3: CASSLRGVVNQPQHF. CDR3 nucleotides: TGCGCCAGCAGCTTGAGGGGCGTAGTGAATCAGCCCCAGCATTTT.

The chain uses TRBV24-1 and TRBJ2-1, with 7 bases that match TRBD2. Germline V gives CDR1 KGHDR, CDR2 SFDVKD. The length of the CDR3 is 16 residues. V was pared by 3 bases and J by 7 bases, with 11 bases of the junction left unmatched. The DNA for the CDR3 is TGTGCCACCAGTGATAAAGTTCCGGGGACTAAGAATGAGCAGTTCTTC. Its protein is CATSDKVPGTKNEQFF.

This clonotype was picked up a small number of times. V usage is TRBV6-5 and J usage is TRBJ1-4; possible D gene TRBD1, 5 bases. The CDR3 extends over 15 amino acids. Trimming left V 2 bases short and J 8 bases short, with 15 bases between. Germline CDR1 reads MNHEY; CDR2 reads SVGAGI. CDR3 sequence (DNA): TGTGCCAGCAGTTACGGTTCAGGGAGAATAGAAAAACTGTTTTTT. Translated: CASSYGSGRIEKLFF.

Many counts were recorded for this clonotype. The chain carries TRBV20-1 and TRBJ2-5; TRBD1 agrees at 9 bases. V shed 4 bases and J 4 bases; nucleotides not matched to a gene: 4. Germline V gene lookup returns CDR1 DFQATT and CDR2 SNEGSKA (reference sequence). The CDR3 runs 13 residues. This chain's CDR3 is CSAKTGGRETQYF. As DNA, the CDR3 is TGCAGTGCTAAGACAGGGGGTAGAGAGACCCAGTACTTC.

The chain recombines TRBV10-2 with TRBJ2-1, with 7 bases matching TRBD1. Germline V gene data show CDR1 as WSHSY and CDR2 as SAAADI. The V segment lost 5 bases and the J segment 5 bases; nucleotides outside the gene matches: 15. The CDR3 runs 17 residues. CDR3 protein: CASSRTIQGTRDNEQFF. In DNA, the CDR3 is TGCGCCAGCAGTAGAACGATACAGGGGACAAGAGACAATGAGCAGTTCTTC.

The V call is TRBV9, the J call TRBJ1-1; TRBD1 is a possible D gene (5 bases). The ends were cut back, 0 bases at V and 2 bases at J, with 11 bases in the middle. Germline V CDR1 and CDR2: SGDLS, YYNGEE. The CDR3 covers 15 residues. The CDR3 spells CASSVGGGENTEAFF. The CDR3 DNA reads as TGTGCCAGCAGCGTAGGGGGAGGGGAAAACACTGAAGCTTTCTTT.

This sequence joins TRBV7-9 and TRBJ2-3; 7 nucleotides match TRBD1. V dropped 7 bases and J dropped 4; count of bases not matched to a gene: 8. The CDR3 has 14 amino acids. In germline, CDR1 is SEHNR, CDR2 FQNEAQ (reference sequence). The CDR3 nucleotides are TGTGCCAGCACCCCCGACAGGGTTGCAGATACGCAGTATTTT. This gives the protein CASTPDRVADTQYF.

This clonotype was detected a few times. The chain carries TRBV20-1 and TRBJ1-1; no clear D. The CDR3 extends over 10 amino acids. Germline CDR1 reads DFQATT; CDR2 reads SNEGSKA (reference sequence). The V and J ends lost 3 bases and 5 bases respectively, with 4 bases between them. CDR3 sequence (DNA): TGCAGTGCTAGGACTACTGAAGCTTTCTTT. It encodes CSARTTEAFF.

The CDR3 coding sequence is TGCGCCAGCAGCGCCGGGACAGGGTTTGGCTACACCTTC. Translated, it gives CASSAGTGFGYTF. The chain has TRBV5-1 and TRBJ1-2; 9 positions match TRBD1. The length of the CDR3 is 13 residues. With 4 bases clipped from V and 7 bases from J, the junction kept 5 bases outside the gene matches. CDR1 SGHRS and CDR2 YFSETQ come from the germline V gene.

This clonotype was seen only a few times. The CDR3 spells CASSIRRDRTYEQYF. CDR3 DNA: TGTGCCAGTAGTATTCGCCGGGACAGAACCTACGAGCAGTACTTC. The chain is built from TRBV19 and TRBJ2-7, with TRBD1 matching over 7 bases. With V trimmed by 3 bases and J by 2 bases, 7 bases remained unmatched. CDR1 is LNHDA, CDR2 SQIVND, per germline (reference sequence). The CDR3 has 15 amino acids. Filled out from reference TRBV19 and TRBJ2-7, the complete variable domain reads DGGITQSPKYLFRKEGQNVTLSCEQNLNHDAMYWYRQDPGQGLRLIYYSQIVNDFQKGDIAEGYSVSREKKESFPLTVTSAQKNPTAFYLCASSIRRDRTYEQYFGPGTRLTVT.